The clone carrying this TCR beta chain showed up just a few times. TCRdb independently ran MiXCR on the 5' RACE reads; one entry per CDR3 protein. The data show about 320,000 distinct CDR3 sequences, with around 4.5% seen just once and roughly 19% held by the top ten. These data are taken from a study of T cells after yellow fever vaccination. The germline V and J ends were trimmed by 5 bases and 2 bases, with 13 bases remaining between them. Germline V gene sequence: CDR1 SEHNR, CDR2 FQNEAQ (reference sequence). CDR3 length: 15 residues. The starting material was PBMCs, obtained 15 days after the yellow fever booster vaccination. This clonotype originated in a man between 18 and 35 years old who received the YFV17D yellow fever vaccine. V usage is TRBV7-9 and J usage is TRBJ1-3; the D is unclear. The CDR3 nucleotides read TGTGCCAGCAGCCCACCCGAGGGAGCTGGAAACACCATATATTTT. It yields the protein CASSPPEGAGNTIYF. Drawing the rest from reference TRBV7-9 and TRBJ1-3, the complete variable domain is DTGVSQNPRHKITKRGQNVTFRCDPISEHNRLYWYRQTLGQGPEFLTYFQNEAQLEKSRLLSDRFSAERPKGSFSTLEIQRTEQGDSAMYLCASSPPEGAGNTIYFGEGSWLTVV.